The T cell receptor beta chain under discussion was sequenced for a study of cytomegalovirus exposure and HLA in healthy donors. Findings and caveats of the study: Cytomegalovirus-associated TCR beta chains were listed, numbering 150 to 200.

With regard to this clone: Its target is not known.

PCR was performed using 60 Vbeta and 13 Jbeta primers. In the authors' methods: Around 11 million shared chains were among approximately 87 million unique TCR beta chains counted in a later analysis. Generated by immunoSEQ multiplex PCR, the TCRdb table keeps only in-frame clones and is missing some. From that table come the V and J calls and clone size; the DNA was used to work out D and trimming. The sample includes about 120,000 clones, around four fifths seen only once; the top ten take approximately 3.8%. The CDR3 covers 17 residues. CDR1 and CDR2 (germline): SGHDT, YYEEEE. V was shortened by 2 bases and J by 1 base, with 16 bases between the two germline ends.

The sample consisted of PBMCs. This receptor was identified in a woman aged 40 to 50 in good health and CMV-seropositive. The V call is TRBV5-6, the J call TRBJ2-1; D is perhaps TRBD2 (5 bases). The DNA of the CDR3 is TGTGCCAGCAGCTTATCGACTACTTACGATTCCTACAATGAGCAGTTCTTC. The encoded protein is CASSLSTTYDSYNEQFF. Filled out from reference TRBV5-6 and TRBJ2-1, the complete variable domain reads DAGVTQSPTHLIKTRGQQVTLRCSPKSGHDTVSWYQQALGQGPQFIFQYYEEEERQRGNFPDRFSGHQFPNYSSELNVNALLLGDSALYLCASSLSTTYDSYNEQFFGPGTRLTVL.